The 2 T cell receptor beta chains reported below all come from one sample, sequenced in a study of vaccination effects on CD4 cells after COVID-19. Subsequent to a culture period of 10 days, CD4+ T cells were isolated. Each participant received a vaccine that was either BNT162b2 or mRNA-1273, given as two doses. Their antigens remain unidentified. Using immunoSEQ multiplex PCR, the repertoire was profiled, and TCRdb retains in-frame clones only, with some absent. Counted here are about 40,000 clones, around 71% occurring once; the ten biggest clones make up roughly 7.7%. The sequencing used CD4+ T cells from PBMCs cultured without peptide, collected after COVID-19 vaccination. The receptor source for this set is a human donor who received a COVID-19 vaccine.

J is TRBJ1-2 and V is TRBV7-9; D is perhaps TRBD1 (6 bases). Germline assignment: CDR1 SEHNR and CDR2 FQNEAQ (reference sequence). Deletions cut 5 bases from V and 3 bases from J, with 19 bases between. CDR3 size: 16 residues. The CDR3 DNA follows: TGTGCCAGCAGCCCCCGGGGGGGGGCGACTTACTATGGCTACACCTTC. Protein product: CASSPRGGATYYGYTF.

The gene calls are TRBV6-5 and TRBJ2-7; D gene ambiguous. Germline V gene lookup returns CDR1 MNHEY and CDR2 SVGAGI. Trimming removed 6 bases at V and 3 bases at J, with 15 bases between. CDR3 length equals 14 residues. CDR3 residues: CASSRDDSLYEQYF. Here the CDR3 DNA reads TGTGCCAGCAGCCGAGATGACTCCCTCTACGAGCAGTACTTC.